This T cell receptor (beta chain) was sequenced for a study of PD-1 blockade in classical Hodgkin lymphoma. The study's findings and limits: Patients with an early start, nivolumab under 1 year after ASCT, were excluded. Repertoire differences have undefined causes, possibly disease activity or prior therapy. Before treatment, complete responders showed about the same diversity as newly diagnosed patients. By C4D1 there was a significant rise in CD4+ TCR diversity but not in CD8+ TCR diversity.

Germline-derived CDR1 and CDR2 are MRHNA and SNTAGT. The CDR3 length is 13 residues. V gave up 4 bases and J gave up 4 bases; unmatched junction bases: 2. This table comes from immunoSEQ multiplex PCR, and its TCRdb copy is limited to in-frame clones, with some not included. Of roughly 30,000 clones listed, 83% are singletons. All the patients suffered relapse after autologous stem cell transplantation, and brentuximab vedotin exposure differed. Turning to this clone: Its antigen remains unknown.

The rearrangement links TRBV6-4 to TRBJ1-2; 8 bases line up with TRBD1. The sequenced sample was peripheral blood mononuclear cells (PBMCs), obtained before the second cycle of nivolumab. The TCR sequence derives from a human donor with classical Hodgkin lymphoma. The CDR3 bases are TGTGCCAGCAGTGCCGGGACAGGCTATGGCTACACCTTC. It translates to CASSAGTGYGYTF.